This T cell receptor (beta chain) is drawn from a study of blood T cells in healthy people across ages. Study-wide background: Through template switching, about one barcoded beta molecule was captured per two T cells, as measured in model experiments. Study-wide results and caveats: The unsorted PBMCs prevented any conclusive comparison of naive versus antigen-experienced cells. Diversity was higher, and naive CD4+ cells more numerous, in long-lived donors than in aged donors.

This clonotype was seen a few times. Its antigen is unidentified. PCR was performed a second time for about 7 to 11 cycles using a sample-barcoded 5' primer and a J-beta primer mix. The template-switch adaptor was a 5' adaptor with 12 random nucleotides. It tagged each cDNA molecule. TCRdb ran MiXCR on the 5' RACE reads and lists one entry per CDR3 protein. The sample lists 450,000 to 700,000 distinct CDR3 sequences; 25% to 30% were seen once. What was sequenced was blood. This TCR was sampled from a woman aged 65 to 85 in good health.

Here the CDR3 reads CASSPYQTTGELFF. The CDR3 nucleotides read TGTGCCAGCTCACCTTATCAGACCACCGGGGAGCTGTTTTTT. The V gene is TRBV18, the J gene TRBJ2-2; the D is unclear. The germline V gene encodes CDR1 KGHSH and CDR2 LQKENI. The CDR3 runs 14 residues. V was cut by 3 bases and J by 4 bases, with 9 bases left in between.